The 16 T cell receptor beta chains below all came from one sample that was sequenced in a study of T cells in women clearing cervical HPV infection. Measured with immunoSEQ multiplex PCR; TCRdb has only the in-frame clones, and not every one. Seen in this sample are tens of thousands of clones; the ten most common clones hold around 3%. Sample: blood buffy coat. These TCRs come from a woman aged 18-70 years with a cervical HPV16 infection that either progressed to CIN3+ or cleared (not recorded which).

As to this clone: Read sequence stops 3 residues before the CDR3 end, and the germline J gene provides the missing end. The gene calls are TRBV19 and TRBJ1-2; tentative D call: TRBD1 (5 bases). CDR3 length: 12 amino acids. Trimming took off 6 bases at V and 5 bases at J, with 10 bases between the two ends. The germline CDR1 and CDR2 sequences are LNHDA and SQIVND (reference sequence). CDR3 sequence reads: CASRGADYGYTF. CDR3 DNA, as far as it was read: TGTGCCAGTAGAGGGGCCGATTATGGC.

Partial CDR3 DNA: TGCGCCAGCAGCCCTGGGGGACAGGGTTACCACGAG. This codes for CASSPGGQGYHE. The whole CDR3 protein is CASSPGGQGYHEQYF. The chain uses TRBV5-1 and TRBJ2-7; 9 bases fit TRBD1. The read ends 3 residues early relative to the CDR3; the germline J gene fills the gap. The CDR3 length is 15 residues. The ends lost 4 bases at V and 5 bases at J; junction bases unmatched: 10. CDR1 and CDR2 from the germline V gene are SGHRS and YFSETQ.

Turning to this clone: The read terminates 3 residues before the CDR3 end, so the remaining end is supplied by the germline J gene. The rearrangement uses TRBV7-2 and TRBJ2-2, with 9 bases matching TRBD2. Per germline, CDR1 SGHTA and CDR2 FQGNSA. CDR3 size: 14 residues. Incomplete CDR3 DNA: TGTGCCAGCAGTTACAGGGTAGCGGGGGAAAAG. Amino acids: CASSYRVAGEK. The complete CDR3 protein is CASSYRVAGEKLFF.

To note about this clone: The CDR3 extends 3 residues past the end of the read, so its final part is completed from the germline J gene. The chain joins TRBV30 to TRBJ2-7; 7 positions match TRBD1. The CDR3 is 13 residues long. Germline lookup yields CDR1 GTSNPN and CDR2 SVGIG (reference sequence). Losses at the gene ends were 3 bases for V and 1 base for J; bases not matched to a gene: 3. The sequenced part of the CDR3 DNA is TGTGCCTGGAGCGGGACAGTTTCCTACGAG. Its translation is CAWSGTVSYE. The complete CDR3 sequence is CAWSGTVSYEQYF.

For this clone: The read ends 3 residues early relative to the CDR3; the germline J gene fills the gap. The chain has TRBV7-8 and TRBJ2-1; tentatively, D is TRBD2 (7 bases). Germline V gives CDR1 SGHVS, CDR2 FQNEAQ. The CDR3 sequence is 16 residues long. Trimming removed 5 bases from V and 0 bases from J, with 14 bases in between. The covered CDR3 bases are TGTGCCAGCAGCCAAGGGGGGGGTAGCTCCTACAATGAG. Its protein product is CASSQGGGSSYNE. The full CDR3 protein reads CASSQGGGSSYNEQFF.

CDR3 DNA, as far as it was read: TGTGCCAGCAGTGAAGTGCCACAGACAGAAGAGACG. Its protein product is CASSEVPQTEET. From start to end, the CDR3 is CASSEVPQTEETQYF. V is TRBV2 and J is TRBJ2-3, with D possibly being TRBD1 (5 bases). Sequencing ends 3 residues short of the CDR3 end; the germline J gene provides the rest. CDR1 SNHLY and CDR2 FYNNEI come from the germline V gene. The CDR3 has 15 residues.

As regards this clone: The CDR3 goes on 3 residues after the read ends, and that part is filled in from the germline J gene. V and J are TRBV7-6 and TRBJ2-7, with 8 bases aligning to TRBD2. Germline assignment: CDR1 SGHVS and CDR2 FNYEAQ. The CDR3 spans 12 residues. V dropped 5 bases and J dropped 6; count of bases not matched to a gene: 3. The covered CDR3 bases are TGTGCCAGCAGCCCCACTAGCGGCGAG. Its translation is CASSPTSGE. The entire CDR3 is CASSPTSGEQYF.

As concerns this clone: The read stops 3 residues short of the end of the CDR3; the missing end is completed from the germline J gene. V is TRBV5-1 and J is TRBJ1-1; tentative D call: TRBD1 (6 bases). Germline V gene lookup returns CDR1 SGHRS and CDR2 YFSETQ. The CDR3 totals 15 residues. V was cut by 3 bases and J by 6 bases, with 18 bases left in between. The sequenced part of the CDR3 DNA is TGCGCCAGCAGCTCCGGACAGCAACTCGATGCTGAA. Its protein is CASSSGQQLDAE. The CDR3 in its entirety is CASSSGQQLDAEAFF.

For this clone: The read comes to an end 3 residues before the CDR3 does, leaving the germline J gene to fill in the end. The rearrangement links TRBV30 to TRBJ2-2; TRBD1 is a possible D gene (6 bases). This CDR3 comprises 13 residues. The V gene's germline CDR1 is GTSNPN and CDR2 SVGIG (reference sequence). CDR3 bases read: TGTGCCTGGAACGGACAGACCGTAACACCG. Amino acids: CAWNGQTVTP. The entire CDR3 protein is CAWNGQTVTPLFF.

For this clone: The CDR3 end lies 3 residues beyond the end of the read and is filled in from the germline J gene. The chain has TRBV19 and TRBJ2-1, with 7 bases aligning to TRBD2. The ends lost 3 bases at V and 7 bases at J; junction bases unmatched: 12. CDR3 size: 16 residues. CDR1 is LNHDA, CDR2 SQIVND, per germline (reference sequence). CDR3 loop: CASSIGGRVWGNEQFF. Incomplete CDR3 DNA: TGTGCCAGTAGTATTGGGGGGAGGGTTTGGGGAAATGAG.

Remarks on this clone: The DNA ends 3 residues before the CDR3 does, and the rest of the CDR3 is filled in from the germline J gene. The chain links TRBV19 to TRBJ1-1; perhaps TRBD1 as D (5 bases). Germline V gene sequence: CDR1 LNHDA, CDR2 SQIVND (reference sequence). V dropped 7 bases and J dropped 1 base, with 13 bases sitting between them. CDR3 length: 14 amino acids. The CDR3 loop is CASIRRAKNTEAFF. The CDR3 DNA, read in part, is TGTGCCAGTATTCGCAGGGCTAAGAACACTGAA.

Points on this clone: The CDR3 extends 3 residues past the end of the read, so its final part is completed from the germline J gene. The chain is built from TRBV19 and TRBJ2-4; 8 nucleotides line up with TRBD1. Germline V lookup: CDR1 LNHDA, CDR2 SQIVND (reference sequence). The CDR3 runs to 14 residues. The CDR3 DNA, read in part, is TGTGCCAGTAGTCTGAGGACAGGGAAATATGGT. This sequence encodes CASSLRTGKYG. The full CDR3 is CASSLRTGKYGQYF.

Concerning this clone: The read ends 3 residues early relative to the CDR3; the germline J gene fills the gap. V gene TRBV30 combines with J gene TRBJ2-4; 10 bases fit TRBD1. The CDR3 sequence is 13 residues long. The V gene's germline CDR1 is GTSNPN and CDR2 SVGIG (reference sequence). The CDR3 DNA, read in part, is TGTGCCTGGAGTGGACGGACAGGGGGTGGT. It yields the protein CAWSGRTGGG. The whole CDR3 protein is CAWSGRTGGGQYF. The full variable domain, completed using reference TRBV30 and TRBJ2-4, is SQTIHQWPATLVQPVGSPLSLECTVEGTSNPNLYWYRQAAGRGLQLLFYSVGIGQISSEVPQNLSASRPQDRQFILSSKKLLLSDSGFYLCAWSGRTGGGQYFGAGTRLSVL.

Points on this clone: The sample carries other DNA sequences with the same CDR3. The CDR3 here is CASSPSTDTYTF. The CDR3 bases that were read are TGTGCCAGTAGTCCCAGCACAGATACC. This chain connects TRBV19 to TRBJ1-2; D is uncertain. The DNA ends 3 residues before the CDR3 does, and the rest of the CDR3 is filled in from the germline J gene. Germline V gene sequence: CDR1 LNHDA, CDR2 SQIVND (reference sequence). This CDR3 spans 12 amino acids.

Concerning this clone itself: The DNA ends 3 residues before the CDR3 does, and the rest of the CDR3 is filled in from the germline J gene. This chain uses TRBV5-6 with TRBJ2-4; 7 bases are shared with TRBD1. Germline CDR1 SGHDT, CDR2 YYEEEE. This CDR3 is 13 amino acids long. Trimming cost V 8 bases and J 7 bases; bases outside gene matches: 9. The CDR3 sequence is CASKNRGMNIQYF. The part of the CDR3 DNA that was read is TGTGCCAGTAAAAACAGGGGAATGAACATT.

Notes on this clone: The read falls 3 residues short of the CDR3 end, and the missing part is taken from the germline J gene. The chain has TRBV20-1 and TRBJ1-6; 10 bases match TRBD1. Losses at the gene ends were 3 bases for V and 5 bases for J; bases not matched to a gene: 4. CDR3 length: 15 amino acids. CDR1 is DFQATT and CDR2 is SNEGSKA in the germline V gene (reference sequence). Partial CDR3 DNA: TGCAGTGCTAGTTCAGGGACAGGGGATAATTCACCC. This encodes CSASSGTGDNSP. The complete CDR3 protein is CSASSGTGDNSPLHF.